These 4 T cell receptor beta chains share one sample of origin, sequenced in a study of blood T cell repertoires in COVID-19. Here immunoSEQ multiplex PCR was the method, and the copy in TCRdb shows in-frame clones only, minus some. Here the sample spans 350,000 to 550,000 clones, approximately 90% being singletons. Sequencing was done on a sample of peripheral blood. The receptor source for this set is a woman aged 25 to 39 with acute or convalescent COVID-19.

The chain has TRBV5-1 and TRBJ1-4; perhaps TRBD1 as D (5 bases). Germline V gives CDR1 SGHRS, CDR2 YFSETQ. The V end lost 4 bases, the J end lost 7 bases, and 11 bases lay between the germline ends. CDR3 length equals 13 residues. Here the CDR3 reads CASSPAGGEKLFF. CDR3 nucleotide sequence: TGCGCCAGCAGCCCGGCGGGGGGTGAAAAACTGTTTTTT.

V usage is TRBV28 and J usage is TRBJ1-1, with unresolved D. Per the germline V gene, CDR1 is MDHEN and CDR2 is SYDVKM. This CDR3 contains 15 residues. The V gene lost 8 bases and the J gene lost 0 bases, with 16 bases spanning the gap. CDR3 sequence (DNA): TGTGCCAGCTCGGCGGGGTGGGATTTGAACACTGAAGCTTTCTTT. Translating it yields CASSAGWDLNTEAFF.

The DNA of the CDR3 is TGCAGCGTTGAGATAGCCGGGTTGGAGACCCAGTACTTC. Translation gives CSVEIAGLETQYF. The genes are TRBV29-1 and TRBJ2-5; D gene ambiguous. The CDR3 spans 13 residues. Germline V gives CDR1 SQVTM, CDR2 ANQGSEA. The V gene lost 3 bases and the J gene lost 5 bases, with 13 bases spanning the gap.

The chain links TRBV7-6 to TRBJ2-5; 7 bases align to TRBD1. This CDR3 contains 15 residues. V gave up 2 bases and J gave up 1 base; unmatched junction bases: 4. CDR1 is SGHVS, CDR2 FNYEAQ, per germline. Written as DNA, the CDR3 is TGTGCCAGCAGCTTATCCGGGACAGCCCAAGAGACCCAGTACTTC. This sequence encodes CASSLSGTAQETQYF.